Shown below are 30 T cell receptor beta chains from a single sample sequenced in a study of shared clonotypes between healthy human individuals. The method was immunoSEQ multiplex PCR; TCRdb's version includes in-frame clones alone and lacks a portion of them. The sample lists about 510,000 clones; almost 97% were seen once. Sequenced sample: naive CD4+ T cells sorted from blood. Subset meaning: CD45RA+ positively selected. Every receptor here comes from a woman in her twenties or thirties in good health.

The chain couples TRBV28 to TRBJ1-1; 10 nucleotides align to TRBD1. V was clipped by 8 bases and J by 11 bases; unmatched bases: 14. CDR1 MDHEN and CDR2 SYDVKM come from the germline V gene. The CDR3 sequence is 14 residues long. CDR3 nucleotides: TGTGCCAGCTTCCCTTCCGGGACAGGGGTCAAGGCTTTCTTT. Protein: CASFPSGTGVKAFF.

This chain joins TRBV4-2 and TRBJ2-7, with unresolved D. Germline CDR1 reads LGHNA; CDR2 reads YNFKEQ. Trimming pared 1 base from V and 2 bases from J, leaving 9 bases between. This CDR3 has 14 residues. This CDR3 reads CASSQGTSPYEQYF. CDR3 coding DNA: TGTGCCAGCAGCCAAGGGACCTCCCCCTACGAGCAGTACTTC.

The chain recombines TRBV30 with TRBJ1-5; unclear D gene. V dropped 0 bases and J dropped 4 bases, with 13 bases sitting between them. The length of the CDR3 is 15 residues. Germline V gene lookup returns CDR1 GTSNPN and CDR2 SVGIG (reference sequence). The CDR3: CAWSVRRGNNQPQHF. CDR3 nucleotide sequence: TGTGCCTGGAGTGTACGACGAGGAAATAATCAGCCCCAGCATTTT. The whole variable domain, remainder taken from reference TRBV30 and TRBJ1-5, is SQTIHQWPATLVQPVGSPLSLECTVEGTSNPNLYWYRQAAGRGLQLLFYSVGIGQISSEVPQNLSASRPQDRQFILSSKKLLLSDSGFYLCAWSVRRGNNQPQHFGDGTRLSIL.

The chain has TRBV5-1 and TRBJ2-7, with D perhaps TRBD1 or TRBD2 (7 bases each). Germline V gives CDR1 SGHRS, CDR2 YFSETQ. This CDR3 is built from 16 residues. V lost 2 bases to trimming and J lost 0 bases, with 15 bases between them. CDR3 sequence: CASSFGRTGRSYEQYF. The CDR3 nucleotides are TGCGCCAGCAGCTTCGGGAGGACAGGACGCTCCTACGAGCAGTACTTC.

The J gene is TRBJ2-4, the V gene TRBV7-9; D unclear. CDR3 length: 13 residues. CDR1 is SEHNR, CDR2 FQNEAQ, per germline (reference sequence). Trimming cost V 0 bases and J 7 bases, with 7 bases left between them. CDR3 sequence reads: CASSLALLNIQYF. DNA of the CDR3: TGTGCCAGCAGCTTAGCTCTGCTGAACATTCAGTACTTC.

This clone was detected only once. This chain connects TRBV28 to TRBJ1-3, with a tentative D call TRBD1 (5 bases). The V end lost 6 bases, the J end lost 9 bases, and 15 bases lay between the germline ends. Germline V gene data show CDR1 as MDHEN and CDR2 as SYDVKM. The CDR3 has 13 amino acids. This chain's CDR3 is CASSEQDWGTIYF. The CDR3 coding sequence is TGTGCCAGCAGCGAACAGGACTGGGGCACCATATATTTT.

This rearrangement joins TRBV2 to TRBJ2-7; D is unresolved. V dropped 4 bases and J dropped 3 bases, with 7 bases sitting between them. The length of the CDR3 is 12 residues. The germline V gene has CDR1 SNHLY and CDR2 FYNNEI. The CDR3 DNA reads TGTGCCAGCAGTGTTCACGGCTACGAGCAGTACTTC. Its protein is CASSVHGYEQYF.

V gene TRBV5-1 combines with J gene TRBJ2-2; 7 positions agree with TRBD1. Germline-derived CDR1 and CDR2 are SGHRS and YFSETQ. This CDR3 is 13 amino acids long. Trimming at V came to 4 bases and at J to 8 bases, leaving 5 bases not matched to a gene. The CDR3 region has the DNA TGCGCCAGCAGCGATGACAGGGTTGGGGAGCTGTTTTTT. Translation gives CASSDDRVGELFF.

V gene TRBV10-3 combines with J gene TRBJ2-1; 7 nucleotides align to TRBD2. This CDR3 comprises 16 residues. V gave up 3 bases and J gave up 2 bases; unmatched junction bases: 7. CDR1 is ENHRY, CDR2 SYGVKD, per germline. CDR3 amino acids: CAISDSAGDPYNEQFF. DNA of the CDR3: TGTGCCATCAGTGATTCGGCGGGAGACCCCTACAATGAGCAGTTCTTC.

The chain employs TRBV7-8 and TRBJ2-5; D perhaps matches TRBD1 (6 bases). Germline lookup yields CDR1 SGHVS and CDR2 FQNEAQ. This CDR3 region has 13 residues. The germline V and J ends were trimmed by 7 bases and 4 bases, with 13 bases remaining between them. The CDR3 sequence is CASTTRGGETQYF. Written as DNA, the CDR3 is TGTGCCAGCACCACGAGAGGGGGAGAGACCCAGTACTTC.

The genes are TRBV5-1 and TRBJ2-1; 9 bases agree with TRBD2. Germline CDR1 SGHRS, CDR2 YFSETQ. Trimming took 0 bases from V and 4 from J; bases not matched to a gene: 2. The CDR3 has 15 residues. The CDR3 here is CASSLVAGVYNEQFF. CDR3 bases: TGCGCCAGCAGCTTGGTAGCGGGAGTGTACAATGAGCAGTTCTTC.

CDR3: CASSPLPARNEQFF. Written as DNA, the CDR3 is TGTGCCAGCTCACCACTCCCGGCGCGAAATGAGCAGTTCTTC. V and J are TRBV18 and TRBJ2-1, with D hard to call. V lost 1 base to trimming and J lost 7 bases, with 11 bases between them. Germline V lookup: CDR1 KGHSH, CDR2 LQKENI. This CDR3 has 14 amino acids.

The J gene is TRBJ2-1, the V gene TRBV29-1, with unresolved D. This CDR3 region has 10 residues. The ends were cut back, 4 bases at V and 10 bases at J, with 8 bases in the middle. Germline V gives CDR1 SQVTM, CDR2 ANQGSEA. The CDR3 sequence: CSVAQREQFF. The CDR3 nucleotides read TGCAGCGTTGCCCAACGGGAGCAGTTCTTC.

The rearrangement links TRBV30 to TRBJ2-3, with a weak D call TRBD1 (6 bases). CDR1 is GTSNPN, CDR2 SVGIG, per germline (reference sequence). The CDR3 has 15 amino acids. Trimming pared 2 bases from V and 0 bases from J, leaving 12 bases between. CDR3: CAWSRWQGSTDTQYF. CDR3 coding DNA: TGTGCCTGGAGTAGGTGGCAGGGGAGCACAGATACGCAGTATTTT. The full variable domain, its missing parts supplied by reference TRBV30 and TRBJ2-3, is SQTIHQWPATLVQPVGSPLSLECTVEGTSNPNLYWYRQAAGRGLQLLFYSVGIGQISSEVPQNLSASRPQDRQFILSSKKLLLSDSGFYLCAWSRWQGSTDTQYFGPGTRLTVL.

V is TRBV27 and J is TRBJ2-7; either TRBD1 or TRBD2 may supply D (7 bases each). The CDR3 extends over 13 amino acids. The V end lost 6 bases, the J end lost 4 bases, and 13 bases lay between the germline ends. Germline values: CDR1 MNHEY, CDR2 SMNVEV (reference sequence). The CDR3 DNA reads TGTGCCAGCAGCAATCAGGGGGGGTACGAGCAGTACTTC. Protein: CASSNQGGYEQYF.

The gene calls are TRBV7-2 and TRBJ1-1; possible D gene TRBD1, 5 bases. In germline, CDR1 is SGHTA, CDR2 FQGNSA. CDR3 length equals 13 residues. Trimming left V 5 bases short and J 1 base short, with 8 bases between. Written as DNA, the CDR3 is TGTGCCAGCAGCACGACAGAGAACACTGAAGCTTTCTTT. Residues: CASSTTENTEAFF.

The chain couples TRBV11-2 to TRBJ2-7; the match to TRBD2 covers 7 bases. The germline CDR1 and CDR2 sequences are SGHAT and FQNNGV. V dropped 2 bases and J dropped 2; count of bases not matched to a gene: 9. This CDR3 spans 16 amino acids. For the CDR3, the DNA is TGTGCCAGCAGCTTATTACGGACTAGTTCCACCTACGAGCAGTACTTC. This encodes CASSLLRTSSTYEQYF.

CDR3 DNA sequence: TGTGTTCAGAGCGGACCTACTGTTTTCGAGCAGTACTTC. Its protein product is CVQSGPTVFEQYF. This chain uses TRBV2 with TRBJ2-5; TRBD2 is a possible D gene (5 bases). The J call may be in error: the DNA end matches TRBJ2-7 better. The V gene's germline CDR1 is SNHLY and CDR2 FYNNEI. This CDR3 contains 13 residues.

CDR3 DNA: TGTGCCAGCAGCGTAAATATCGAAACCCTGGAAGCTTTCTTT. As protein: CASSVNIETLEAFF. The J gene is TRBJ1-1, the V gene TRBV5-4; D remains unclear. The CDR3 contains 14 residues. Germline CDR1 is SGHNT and CDR2 is YYREEE (reference sequence). Trimming removed 4 bases at V and 8 bases at J, with 18 bases between.

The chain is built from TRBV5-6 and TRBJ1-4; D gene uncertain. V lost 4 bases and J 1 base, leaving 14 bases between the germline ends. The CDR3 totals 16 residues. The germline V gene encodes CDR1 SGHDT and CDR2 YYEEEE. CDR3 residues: CASSTTNFRTNEKLFF. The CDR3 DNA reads TGTGCCAGCAGCACGACAAATTTTAGAACTAATGAAAAACTGTTTTTT.

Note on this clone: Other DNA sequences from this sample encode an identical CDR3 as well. CDR3 in amino acids: CASSLDRLNTEAFF. CDR3 in DNA: TGCGCCAGCAGCTTGGACAGATTGAACACTGAAGCTTTCTTT. The chain joins TRBV5-1 to TRBJ1-1; no definite D call. Trimming took off 0 bases at V and 0 bases at J, with 6 bases between the two ends. Per germline, CDR1 SGHRS and CDR2 YFSETQ. The CDR3 spans 14 residues.

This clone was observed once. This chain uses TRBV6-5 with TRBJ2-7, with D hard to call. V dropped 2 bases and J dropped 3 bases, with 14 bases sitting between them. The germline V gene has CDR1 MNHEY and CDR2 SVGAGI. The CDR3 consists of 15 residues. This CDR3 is CASSYKFSLHYEQYF. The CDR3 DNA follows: TGTGCCAGCAGTTACAAATTTTCCCTCCACTACGAGCAGTACTTC.

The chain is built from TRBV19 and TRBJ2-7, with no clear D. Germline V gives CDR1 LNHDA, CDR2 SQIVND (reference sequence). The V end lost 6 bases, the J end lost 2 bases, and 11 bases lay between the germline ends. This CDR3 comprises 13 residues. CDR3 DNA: TGTGCCAGTAGCCAACCCCGCGCCTACGAGCAGTACTTC. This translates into CASSQPRAYEQYF.

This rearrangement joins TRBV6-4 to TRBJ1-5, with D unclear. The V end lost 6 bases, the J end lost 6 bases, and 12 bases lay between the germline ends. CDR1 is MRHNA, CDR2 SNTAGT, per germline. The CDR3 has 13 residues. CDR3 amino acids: CASSGRAGQPQHF. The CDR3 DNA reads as TGTGCCAGCAGCGGGAGGGCAGGTCAGCCCCAGCATTTT.

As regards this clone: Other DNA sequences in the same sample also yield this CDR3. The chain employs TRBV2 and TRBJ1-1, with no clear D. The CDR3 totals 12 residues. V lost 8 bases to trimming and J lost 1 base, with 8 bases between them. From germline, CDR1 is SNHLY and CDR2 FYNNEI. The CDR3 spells CASSPGNTEAFF. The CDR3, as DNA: TGTGCCAGCTCTCCGGGGAACACTGAAGCTTTCTTT.

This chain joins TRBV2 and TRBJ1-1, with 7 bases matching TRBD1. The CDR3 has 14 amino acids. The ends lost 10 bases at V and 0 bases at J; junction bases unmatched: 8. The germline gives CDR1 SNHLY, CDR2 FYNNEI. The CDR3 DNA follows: TGTGCCACCCTGGAGGACAGGCTGAACACTGAAGCTTTCTTT. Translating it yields CATLEDRLNTEAFF.

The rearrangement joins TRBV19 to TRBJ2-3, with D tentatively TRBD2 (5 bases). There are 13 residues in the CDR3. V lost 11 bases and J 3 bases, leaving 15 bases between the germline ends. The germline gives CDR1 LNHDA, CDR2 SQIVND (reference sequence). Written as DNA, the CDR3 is TGTGCCGCCTCATCGGAGGCGACAGATACGCAGTATTTT. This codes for CAASSEATDTQYF.

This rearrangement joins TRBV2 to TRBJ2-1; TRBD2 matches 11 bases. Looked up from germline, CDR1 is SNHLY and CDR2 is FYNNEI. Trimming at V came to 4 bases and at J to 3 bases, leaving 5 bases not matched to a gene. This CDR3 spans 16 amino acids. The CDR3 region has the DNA TGTGCCAGCAGTGCGTCTAGCGGGAGGAACTACAATGAGCAGTTCTTC. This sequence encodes CASSASSGRNYNEQFF. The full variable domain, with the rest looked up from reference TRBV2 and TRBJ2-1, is EPEVTQTPSHQVTQMGQEVILRCVPISNHLYFYWYRQILGQKVEFLVSFYNNEISEKSEIFDDQFSVERPDGSNFTLKIRSTKLEDSAMYFCASSASSGRNYNEQFFGPGTRLTVL.

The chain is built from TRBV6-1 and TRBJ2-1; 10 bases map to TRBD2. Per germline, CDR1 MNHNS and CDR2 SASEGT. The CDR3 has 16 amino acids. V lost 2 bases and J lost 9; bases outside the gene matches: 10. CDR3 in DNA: TGTGCCAGCAGTGAAATGGGACTAGCGACTCAGGGTGAGCAGTTCTTC. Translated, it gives CASSEMGLATQGEQFF.

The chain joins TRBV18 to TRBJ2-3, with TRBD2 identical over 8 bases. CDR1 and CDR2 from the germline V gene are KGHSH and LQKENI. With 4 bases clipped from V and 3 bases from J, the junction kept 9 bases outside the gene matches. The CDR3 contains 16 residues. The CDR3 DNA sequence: TGTGCCAGCTCACTAGCGTCCACTAGCGGAACAGATACGCAGTATTTT. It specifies CASSLASTSGTDTQYF. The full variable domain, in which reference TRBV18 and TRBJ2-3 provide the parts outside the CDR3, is NAGVMQNPRHLVRRRGQEARLRCSPMKGHSHVYWYRQLPEEGLKFMVYLQKENIIDESGMPKERFSAEFPKEGPSILRIQQVVRGDSAAYFCASSLASTSGTDTQYFGPGTRLTVL.